This is a list of T cell receptor beta chains from one sample in a study of T-cell reconstitution after alpha-beta-depleted transplantation in children. TCRdb itself ran the PCR reads through MiXCR, one entry per CDR3 protein. The data contain about 610,000 distinct CDR3 sequences, approximately 10% of them singletons. The sample was PBMCs from the stem cell graft donor, taken from the stem cell graft. These receptors were taken from a human donor who donated a stem cell graft to a child with acute myeloid leukemia. Both conserved end residues are trimmed from each CDR3.

cdr3_aa	v_call	j_call
ASSYISAPTHTDTQY	TRBV6-5	TRBJ2-3
SVEDGGSKY	TRBV29-1	TRBJ2-7
SGQRQIVNTEAF	TRBV29-1	TRBJ1-1
ASSGDRASYNEQF	TRBV7-3	TRBJ2-1
ASSQEGLDTGELF	TRBV3-1	TRBJ2-2
ASSWAVSSYEQY	TRBV7-2	TRBJ2-7
ASSGTGLNQPQH	TRBV2	TRBJ1-5
ASSLGPNGADEQY	TRBV5-1	TRBJ2-7
ASSPFSGHTGELF	TRBV3-1	TRBJ2-2
ASSSRDRPEQY	TRBV7-9	TRBJ2-7